The text below deals with one T cell receptor beta chain. The antigen it binds to is not known. Base qualities were left out, and no much larger clone turns up one base away. Explained via the paper, the time point label denotes: baseline before first vaccination. The vaccinee samples were drawn from two UK trials, COV001 and COV002, one of which was a single-blind randomized controlled phase 2/3 trial testing AZD1222 (ChAdOx1 nCoV-19) in healthy adults. For TCRbeta chain sequencing, PBMC samples were collected from trial participants at day 0 and at day 28 after the second dose. This sample was taken from a study of T cell responses to AZD1222 COVID-19 vaccine (dated by TCRdb to 2020 to 2022). Broadly, across the study: AZD1222 recipients whose second dose came at about 4 weeks and those whose second dose came at about 12 weeks were combined into one group, since spike-specific TCR depth and breadth did not differ between the two schedules. TCR sequencing was performed for 230 to 250 trial participants, of whom some 200 were given two doses of AZD1222 and approximately 25 were given two doses of MenACWY control vaccine. Enrollment into the trials was organized by age into subgroups of 18-55, 56-69 and 70-plus years, and those subgroups contained about 150, 27 and 61 TCR-sequenced participants, respectively.

The CDR3 regions of human TCRbeta chains were analyzed by immunosequencing. The study's own analysis went as follows. Repertoire TCRs were checked for matches against a reference library of SARS-CoV-2-specific TCRs that had been generated using the MIRA antigen-specificity platform. Breadth was defined as the fraction of unique TCRs that were SARS-CoV-2-associated. Depth was defined as the fraction of total T cells that were SARS-CoV-2-associated. Using the MIRA data, every spike-specific TCR was mapped to the spike region that the TCR reacted to and assigned to either a CD4 or a CD8 class. Log10-transformed breadth and depth values were compared by one-way ANOVA with Sidak's multiple comparisons tests. TCRdb took over this immuneACCESS table, retaining in-frame rearrangements with V and J assigned. Such tables are incomplete; in checked studies, under half of the missing clones stem from an unresolved V gene, and the remainder is unexplained. V and J calls and clone size follow that table, whereas D and trimming were derived from the DNA. Within this sample are fewer than 130,000 clones, with roughly 85% of them counted one time only. The ten largest make up approximately 3% of the sample.

The CDR3 numbers 24 residues from cysteine through phenylalanine. Only the CDR3 portion is preserved as DNA: 72 bases, with reading frame beginning at the first base. CDR1 LGHNA and CDR2 YNFKEQ are derived from the germline V gene. Ends trimmed: V by 4 bases, J by 0 bases; bases unmatched to a gene: 20. General findings and caveats noted by the study authors: Because no samples from the day 14 peak response were available, repertoires could be characterized only after the peak T cell response. Most participants were white British and females outnumbered males, and the authors suggested that clonal diversity may have been underestimated. The 56-69-year group was small, and its depth increase did not reach significance, likely because of low power. The vaccine-associated CD4 TCRs covered the entire spike protein, and the dominant responses fell in regions 160-218 and 743-854. Conclusions about previously exposed vaccinees were limited because only a handful of AZD1222 recipients were SARS-CoV-2 seropositive at baseline. Nearly half of unique spike-specific TCRs reportedly recognized epitopes outside regions mutated in the B.1.351 and B.1.1.7 variants. Spike-specific TCR breadth and depth rose significantly after two AZD1222 doses compared with day 0 and with MenACWY recipients.

The receptor chain draws on TRBV4-2 and TRBJ2-6; 14 bases in the middle match TRBD2. The sequence derives from an adult in good health. Sequences were derived from peripheral blood, sampled on day 0 of AZD1222 vaccination. The CDR3 protein is CASSLTALGRGTSGSSSGANVLTF. The nucleotide sequence reads TGTGCCAGCAGCCTGACTGCCCTCGGCCGGGGGACTAGCGGGAGTTCCTCTGGGGCCAACGTCCTGACTTTC.